This entry is about one TCR beta chain. What this receptor recognizes is not known. No qualities accompany the bases; no much larger clone lies one base away. In light of the paper, this sample's treatment or condition label describes: in vitro stimulation with specific CMV peptide epitopes to enrich CMV-specific T cells. This entry is derived from a study of T cell repertoires in cytomegalovirus infection (dated by TCRdb to between 2018 and 2021). For the wider study: Peptide stimulations targeted recently identified HLA-C-restricted CMV epitopes, whose presentation resists viral immunomodulation, together with well-studied HLA-B-restricted epitopes. The HLA type of each donor mattered for the analysis, because public TCR beta signatures pointed to carriage of CMV infection along with the matching HLA type.

The full study reports these points: In the ex vivo response, HLA-C-restricted CMV-specific TCR beta clonotypes were dominant, and in two of eight donors the single most frequent clonotype came from this HLA-C-restricted group. Carriers of CMV infection plus the relevant HLA type were discriminated by the cumulative frequency of public TCR beta family members in the study cohort and in an independent approximately 360-donor cohort.

The instrument given in TCRdb is Illumina HiSeq 1500. TCRdb took the public reads, trimmed them with fastp at Q25, ran MiXCR for clone calling and kept in-frame beta chains. Duplicate CDR3 protein sequences are folded into a single record with the most common DNA and genes. Counted in this sample were about 920,000 distinct CDR3 sequences; roughly a third of them appeared once. The ten largest clones add up to 13% of the sample. Sequencing used cultured CD8+ T cells from PBMCs, obtained from culture after CMV antigen stimulation. This receptor was taken from a human donor in good health (CMV status not recorded). Some clones in this sample may be carry-over from other donors' samples.

The encoded CDR3 is CAREDSGGTGELFF. In nucleotide form, the sequence is TGTGCCAGGGAAGATAGTGGTGGCACCGGGGAGCTGTTTTTT. The V and J genes are TRBV7-9 and TRBJ2-2; the D gene remains uncertain. The junction carries 15 bases between V and J, which are trimmed by 9 bases and 4 bases respectively. CDR1 and CDR2, per the germline V gene (reference sequence), are SEHNR and FQNEAQ. The CDR3 contains 14 residues, cysteine and phenylalanine counted. Only the CDR3 DNA stays, 42 bases, in frame from base 1. Reference TRBV7-9 and TRBJ2-2 proteins supply the regions before and after the CDR3; the full variable domain is: DTGVSQNPRHKITKRGQNVTFRCDPISEHNRLYWYRQTLGQGPEFLTYFQNEAQLEKSRLLSDRFSAERPKGSFSTLEIQRTEQGDSAMYLCAREDSGGTGELFFGEGSRLTVL.